Sequencing of this TCR beta chain was carried out in a study of cytomegalovirus exposure and HLA in healthy donors. In regard to this clone: Its antigen is unknown.

Germline V CDR1 and CDR2: KGHSH, LQKENI. This CDR3 spans 14 amino acids. V was shortened by 0 bases and J by 6 bases, with 8 bases between the two germline ends. General study results and limits: In terms of immune exposure information, only CMV serostatus was available. Several of the most significant clusters appeared, in a later analysis, to be linked to common viral pathogens.

Researchers ran the PCR with 60 Vbeta and 13 Jbeta primers. The data were produced by immunoSEQ multiplex PCR, yet TCRdb's version contains in-frame clones alone and is incomplete. The sample includes 190,000 or so clones, around 86% of them seen just once. Material for sequencing was PBMCs. The TCR was taken from a man aged 45 to 65 in good health and CMV-seronegative. V is TRBV18 and J is TRBJ2-2, with a tentative D call TRBD2 (5 bases). This CDR3 reads CASSPPSVAGELFF. Written as DNA, the CDR3 is TGTGCCAGCTCACCACCTAGCGTCGCCGGGGAGCTGTTTTTT.